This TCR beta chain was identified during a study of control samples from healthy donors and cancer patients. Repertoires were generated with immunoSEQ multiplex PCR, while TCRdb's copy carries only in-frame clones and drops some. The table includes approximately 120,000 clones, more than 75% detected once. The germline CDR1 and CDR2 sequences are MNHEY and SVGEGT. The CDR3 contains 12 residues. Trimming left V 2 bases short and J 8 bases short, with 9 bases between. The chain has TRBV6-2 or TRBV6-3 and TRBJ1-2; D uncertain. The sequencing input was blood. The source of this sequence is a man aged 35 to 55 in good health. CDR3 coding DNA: TGTGCCAGCAGTTACGGACCTCGGGGCTACACCTTC. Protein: CASSYGPRGYTF.